What follows describes a single TCR beta chain. Across about two dozen US areas, participants ranged in age from about 18 to 100 years. This entry comes from a study of blood T cell repertoires in COVID-19. Study-level information: Nucleic acid was either cDNA or gDNA, and it came from T cells, B-cell-depleted T cells, or PBMCs.

This CDR3 is built from 10 residues. Germline V gene lookup returns CDR1 SQVTM and CDR2 ANQGSEA. V was clipped by 5 bases and J by 11 bases, with 12 bases between them. Sequencing was performed with immunoSEQ multiplex PCR; in TCRdb, only in-frame clones are kept and a portion is missing. The profile covers over 250,000 clones, with 80% to 85% appearing a single time and 5% taken by the ten largest. The sequence was obtained from a man aged 40-49 years who had been exposed to COVID-19. The sequenced sample was PBMCs or T cells enriched from blood (not recorded which). V gene TRBV29-1 combines with J gene TRBJ1-1, with D possibly matching TRBD1 (5 bases). The CDR3 sequence: CSVWGPGAFF. As DNA, the CDR3 is TGCAGCGTTTGGGGCCCTGGGGCTTTCTTT.